This T cell receptor beta chain is drawn from a study of identical twins (dated by TCRdb to between 2015 and 2016). Concerning the study at large: To test whether fetal clonotypes persist, this study deep-sequenced TCR alpha and beta repertoires from monozygotic twins, from unrelated adults of various ages, and from cord blood. Replicate twin experiments were performed at different times using different library preparation protocols to rule out contamination.

Overall study results and their limits: Recombination models systematically underestimated out-of-frame TCR alpha sharing in monozygotic twins but agreed with sharing between unrelated individuals. Fewer insertions were carried by abundant cord blood beta clonotypes, a similar but weaker trend appeared in young adult naive repertoires, and no such trend appeared in memory repertoires. In beta out-of-frame sequences, excess twin sharing was weaker, because having fewer shared sequences lowered the signal-to-noise ratio. Because the same donors could not be followed over many years, the conclusions depended on cross-sectional statistical analysis. Invariant T cells such as MAIT and iNKT could partly confound zero-insertion analyses, though diverse VJ usage argued against this for most clonotypes. Compared with coincidental sharing between unrelated individuals, out-of-frame TCR alpha sequences shared between twins had an excess of sequences with low generation probability.

All donors were healthy Caucasians. The twin cohort consisted of three pairs of female monozygotic twins, all aged roughly 18 to 29 years. Positive isolation kits from Invitrogen were used to isolate CD4+ and CD8+ T cell populations. V loses 1 base of germline sequence and J loses 7 bases, and the interval between the two ends is 13 bases. From the cysteine up to the phenylalanine, the CDR3 has a length of 14 residues. Here the CDR3 DNA is all that survives: 42 bases in frame from base 1. CDR1 SEHNR and CDR2 FQNEAQ were looked up in the germline V gene (reference sequence). There are many counts of this clonotype. Its recognized antigen is unknown. There are no base qualities to consult, and no much larger clone falls within one base. To prepare the library, 5' RACE was applied. Sequenced using an Illumina HiSeq 2000. A universal primer binding site was added through template switching, and the final cDNA carried a unique molecular identifier so that TCR cDNA molecules could be counted accurately. Specific primers in the conserved constant-segment region were used to synthesize first-strand cDNA for TCR alpha and beta chains. To control for contamination, each cDNA library was double barcoded with a SMART-Mk sample barcode plus Illumina barcodes. TruSeq adapter sequences along with Illumina sample barcodes were introduced in two successive PCR steps. The Illumina HiSeq platform was used with custom primers to sequence TCR alpha and beta cDNA libraries. In the source study's methods: Unique molecular identifiers were extracted from raw reads with MiGEC, and CDR3 positions were determined with MiXCR. For each individual, recombination models were inferred using an EM algorithm with the repgenHMM and IGoR tools. The tcR package in R was used for shared clonotype analysis, with sharing normalized by the product of cloneset sizes. To study raw recombination free of thymic and clonal selection effects, out-of-frame nonproductive sequences were analyzed. The raw public data were reprocessed by TCRdb itself: fastp quality trimming at Q25, MiXCR clonotype calling, in-frame beta chains only. Rows with one shared CDR3 protein collapse into an entry with the most common genes and DNA. None of the V and J calls come from the authors' own analysis; TCRdb made them. Present in this sample are approximately 500,000 distinct CDR3 sequences, 24% of which were seen just once. Just under 3% of the sample belongs to the ten largest clones.

The data were also submitted as part of a second study, on T cells expressing NK-cell markers. The second source states: In sorted CD3+CD56+NKG2C+, CD3+CD56+NKG2C- and CD3+CD56-NKG2C+ T-cell subsets from several donors, TCR beta-chain repertoires were profiled. Of the eight sequenced donors, seven were found to be HCMV-seropositive and one was found to be HCMV-seronegative. In several experiments an anti-gammadeltaTCR antibody was added to restrict sorting to alphabetaTCR-expressing T cells. For several donors, the dominant CD3+CD56+NKG2C+ clonotypes were among the top 10 CD8+ clonotypes and accounted for about 1.0-8% of CD8+ T cells. Those dominant clonotypes were again the most abundant among CD3+CD56-NKG2C+ cells in a handful of donors, at 28.3-60.1%. Whether the expanded NKG2C-expressing T cell clones were specific for HCMV antigens remained unclear. Randomly selected healthy volunteers, three men and five women, were used as the eight sequenced donors. A commercial ELISA kit detecting HCMV-specific IgG in serum was used to determine HCMV serostatus. MIGEC handled demultiplexing of the reads and grouping by UMI, while MiTCR was used to assemble and quantify clonotypes. To remove erroneous sequences, TCR cDNA sequences were retained only when supported by two or more reads. The tcR package was used for downstream repertoire analysis, and clonotypes were matched between fractions using CDR3 nucleotide sequence together with V segment. VDJmatch was used to annotate antigen specificity against VDJdb, with one amino acid substitution in CDR3 allowed.

The specimen sequenced was CD4+ T cells sorted from blood. The TCR comes from a woman between 18 and 29 years old in good health. Rearrangement joined TRBV7-9 to TRBJ1-2; no D segment can be confidently identified. The DNA sequence is as follows: TGTGCCAGCAGCTTAGAGCAAGGGTCCGGTGGCTACACCTTC. Its coded protein is CASSLEQGSGGYTF.